The 5 T cell receptor beta chains below all came from one sample that was sequenced in a study of CD8+ T cells in alopecia areata. Treatment here: oral pan-JAK inhibitor, 5-10 mg twice daily. After isolation, RNA underwent reverse transcription to generate cDNA as the sequencing template. Repertoires were generated with immunoSEQ multiplex PCR, while TCRdb's copy carries only in-frame clones and drops some. The profile shows about 110,000 clones, around 84% of them singletons. Sample: CD8+ T cells sorted from blood, taken at week 24, from a patient treated with tofacitinib. These receptor sequences come from a human donor with alopecia areata.

The V call is TRBV29-1, the J call TRBJ2-7; 8 bases match TRBD2. The CDR3 consists of 14 residues. With 3 bases clipped from V and 1 base from J, the junction kept 5 bases outside the gene matches. The germline gives CDR1 SQVTM, CDR2 ANQGSEA. CDR3 nucleotides: TGCAGCGTTGAGGTCGGGAGGGAATCCTACGAGCAGTACTTC. Encoded protein: CSVEVGRESYEQYF.

This clone came up once. CDR3 amino acids: CASSIDRGTATNYGYTF. The CDR3 DNA follows: TGTGCCAGTAGTATAGATCGCGGGACGGCTACTAACTATGGCTACACCTTC. This sequence joins TRBV19 and TRBJ1-2; a possible D gene is TRBD1 (5 bases). V was clipped by 0 bases and J by 0 bases, with 14 bases between them. Germline CDR1 and CDR2: LNHDA and SQIVND (reference sequence). This CDR3 spans 17 amino acids.

The CDR3 is CASSPGNEQYF. The CDR3 nucleotides read TGTGCCAGCAGCCCCGGGAACGAGCAGTACTTC. This chain connects TRBV16 to TRBJ2-7; a possible D gene is TRBD2 (5 bases). The CDR3 has 11 residues. Per germline, CDR1 KGHSY and CDR2 FQNENV. V dropped 4 bases and J dropped 5 bases, with 6 bases sitting between them.

This sequence joins TRBV6-1 and TRBJ2-7, with D uncertain. The CDR3 is 11 residues long. CDR1 is MNHNS, CDR2 SASEGT, per germline. Trimming removed 10 bases from V and 9 bases from J, with 16 bases in between. This CDR3 reads CATLTAFGQYF. The DNA of the CDR3 is TGTGCCACCCTCACGGCGTTCGGGCAGTACTTC.

This rearrangement joins TRBV7-8 to TRBJ2-3; 12 bases line up with TRBD2. This CDR3 comprises 19 residues. Germline-derived CDR1 and CDR2 are SGHVS and FQNEAQ. Germline trimming cut 5 bases from V and 1 base from J; bases unmatched to any gene: 13. In DNA form, the CDR3 reads TGTGCCAGCAGCCAACCGACTAGCGGGGGCCTCGTTGGCACAGATACGCAGTATTTT. This translates into CASSQPTSGGLVGTDTQYF.